These 10 T cell receptor beta chains came from one sample sequenced in a study of blood T cell repertoires in COVID-19. TCRdb's table, derived via immunoSEQ multiplex PCR, lists solely in-frame clones and lacks some. Of approximately 130,000 clones in the sample, around 76% are singletons; the top ten hold roughly a tenth. Sequencing was carried out using peripheral blood. Receptors originate from a human donor in a cohort sampled during active COVID-19.

This chain links TRBV11-2 with TRBJ1-5; no definite D call. V was shortened by 5 bases and J by 0 bases, with 5 bases between the two germline ends. The CDR3 extends over 13 amino acids. From germline, CDR1 is SGHAT and CDR2 FQNNGV. The CDR3 DNA sequence: TGTGCCAGCAGCATCAGTAGCAATCAGCCCCAGCATTTT. It yields the protein CASSISSNQPQHF.

The chain links TRBV12-3 or TRBV12-4 to TRBJ1-5; no reliable D call. The CDR3 is 13 residues long. The V gene lost 6 bases and the J gene lost 5 bases, with 11 bases spanning the gap. This CDR3 is CASRREQDQPQHF. CDR3 bases: TGTGCCAGCAGGCGGGAGCAGGATCAGCCCCAGCATTTT.

The chain is built from TRBV19 and TRBJ2-4; D is ambiguous. The CDR3 contains 19 residues. The V end was cut by 4 bases, the J end by 0 bases, with 22 bases between. CDR1 and CDR2 from the germline V gene are LNHDA and SQIVND (reference sequence). As DNA, the CDR3 is TGTGCCAGTAGTACCCCCAGTGGCGGAGACTTCTTAGCCAAAAACATTCAGTACTTC. Encoded protein: CASSTPSGGDFLAKNIQYF.

This chain links TRBV7-9 with TRBJ2-1; 11 bases match TRBD2. From germline, CDR1 is SEHNR and CDR2 FQNEAQ (reference sequence). Losses at the gene ends were 5 bases for V and 8 bases for J; bases not matched to a gene: 14. The CDR3 is 17 residues long. The CDR3 loop is CASSGGLAALRGDEQFF. The CDR3, as DNA: TGTGCCAGCAGCGGGGGACTAGCGGCCCTCAGGGGCGATGAGCAGTTCTTC.

This clone was counted between two and nine times. The chain joins TRBV9 to TRBJ2-4, with TRBD1 matching 10 bases. The CDR3 loop spans 14 amino acids. Trimming at V came to 2 bases and at J to 6 bases, leaving 2 bases not matched to a gene. The germline gives CDR1 SGDLS, CDR2 YYNGEE. The CDR3 is CASSVGTGVNIQYF. The CDR3 DNA follows: TGTGCCAGCAGCGTCGGGACAGGGGTAAACATTCAGTACTTC.

The chain recombines TRBV6-1 with TRBJ2-5; TRBD2 matches at 12 bases. The CDR3 spans 16 residues. Germline-derived CDR1 and CDR2 are MNHNS and SASEGT. Germline trimming cut 1 base from V and 2 bases from J; bases unmatched to any gene: 2. CDR3 nucleotides: TGTGCCAGCAGTGAAGAGCTAGCGGGGGGGCAAGAGACCCAGTACTTC. This codes for CASSEELAGGQETQYF.

The rearrangement uses TRBV2 and TRBJ1-5; no reliable D call. V gave up 7 bases and J gave up 5 bases, with 12 bases separating them. CDR1 is SNHLY, CDR2 FYNNEI, per germline. The CDR3 contains 13 residues. In nucleotides, the CDR3 is TGTGCCAGCATTTCCCAGCGTGATCAGCCCCAGCATTTT. Its protein product is CASISQRDQPQHF.

The J gene is TRBJ1-2, the V gene TRBV19; D unresolved. CDR3 size: 15 residues. V lost 2 bases and J lost 3, with 13 bases in between. Germline CDR1 and CDR2: LNHDA and SQIVND (reference sequence). The CDR3 region is CASSIISPQDYGYTF. The CDR3 nucleotides read TGTGCCAGTAGTATAATCTCCCCCCAGGACTATGGCTACACCTTC.

This sequence joins TRBV7-9 and TRBJ2-7, with 7 bases identical to TRBD2. This CDR3 is built from 13 residues. Germline loops: CDR1 SEHNR, CDR2 FQNEAQ (reference sequence). V shed 0 bases and J 5 bases; nucleotides not matched to a gene: 1. CDR3 region: CASSLAGGDEQYF. CDR3 in DNA: TGTGCCAGCAGCTTAGCGGGGGGGGACGAGCAGTACTTC.

The genes are TRBV2 and TRBJ2-7, with D tentatively TRBD2 (6 bases). V dropped 7 bases and J dropped 0 bases, with 16 bases sitting between them. The CDR3 is made up of 15 amino acids. The germline gives CDR1 SNHLY, CDR2 FYNNEI. The chain's CDR3 is CASKEGGTFSYEQYF. DNA of the CDR3: TGTGCCAGCAAGGAGGGCGGGACGTTCTCCTACGAGCAGTACTTC.